A selection of T cell receptor beta chains follows, all from one sample in a study of identical twins. TCRdb itself ran the 5' RACE reads through MiXCR, one entry per CDR3 protein. The profile shows 1.5 million to 2 million distinct CDR3 sequences, around a third of them singletons. The source material was cord blood. Source of these receptors: a newborn girl in good health. CDR3s include the opening cysteine and the closing phenylalanine or tryptophan. Each record gives: V gene, J gene, clone size, D gene, CDR3 protein, CDR3 DNA. The D gene is left open where the match is weak. Size tells how often a clone was seen (once, few, many) or the class of an expanded clone, and some rows leave it out.

TRBV28,TRBJ2-7,NA,NA,CASSLSPGLGALSYEQYF,TGTGCCAGCAGTTTATCGCCAGGTTTGGGGGCCCTCTCCTACGAGCAGTACTTC
TRBV9,TRBJ2-5,few,NA,CASSVAGTETQYF,TGTGCCAGCAGCGTAGCTGGCACAGAGACCCAGTACTTC
TRBV10-3,TRBJ2-5,NA,TRBD2,CAISEPGLGYGEQYF,TGTGCCATCAGTGAGCCGGGACTAGGGTACGGTGAGCAGTACTTC
TRBV19,TRBJ2-1,NA,TRBD1,CASIGWDRGLLGQFF,TGTGCCAGTATTGGTTGGGACAGGGGGTTGCTAGGGCAGTTCTTC
TRBV2,TRBJ2-3,few,TRBD2,CASSELLGLAGGPGDTQYF,TGTGCCAGCAGTGAACTTTTGGGACTAGCGGGAGGGCCGGGAGATACGCAGTATTTT
TRBV2,TRBJ1-5,NA,NA,CASWSRSNQPQHF,TGTGCCAGCTGGTCCAGGAGCAATCAGCCCCAGCATTTT
TRBV2,TRBJ1-5,NA,TRBD1,CASRDRDNQPQHF,TGTGCCAGCCGGGACAGGGACAATCAGCCCCAGCATTTT
TRBV15,TRBJ2-1,NA,NA,CATSGLRSYNEQFF,TGTGCCACCAGCGGCCTGAGGTCCTACAATGAGCAGTTCTTC
TRBV20-1,TRBJ2-7,few,TRBD2,CSAIASGYEQYF,TGCAGTGCTATCGCTAGCGGCTACGAGCAGTACTTC
TRBV19,TRBJ1-1,few,NA,CASSSQGRNEAFF,TGTGCCAGTAGTTCCCAGGGAAGAAATGAAGCTTTCTTT
TRBV2,TRBJ2-5,few,TRBD2,CASRGTSGGKKTQYF,TGTGCCAGCAGGGGGACTAGCGGGGGTAAGAAGACCCAGTACTTC
TRBV7-9,TRBJ2-4,NA,NA,CASSARHIQYF,TGTGCCAGCAGCGCCAGACACATTCAGTACTTC
TRBV20-1,TRBJ2-1,NA,TRBD2,CSARGTSGRAEEFF,TGCAGTGCTAGAGGTACTAGCGGGAGGGCCGAGGAGTTCTTC
TRBV29-1,TRBJ2-7,NA,TRBD1,CSAKTTGRRYNEQYF,TGCAGCGCAAAGACGACAGGGCGCCGATACAATGAGCAGTACTTC
TRBV12-5,TRBJ2-3,few,NA,CASGGSGPDTQYF,TGTGCTAGTGGCGGGAGCGGCCCAGATACGCAGTATTTT
TRBV9,TRBJ2-3,once,NA,CASSVDPTNTQYF,TGTGCCAGCAGCGTAGACCCCACGAATACGCAGTATTTT
TRBV20-1,TRBJ1-4,NA,NA,CSARDVTATNEKLFF,TGCAGTGCTAGAGATGTGACGGCAACTAATGAAAAACTGTTTTTT
TRBV5-1,TRBJ2-5,few,TRBD2,CASSLSGGTQETQYF,TGCGCCAGCAGCTTGAGCGGGGGGACTCAAGAGACCCAGTACTTC
TRBV12-3/TRBV12-4,TRBJ1-2,many,TRBD1,CASSSTGHYGYTF,TGTGCCAGCAGTTCGACAGGGCACTATGGCTACACCTTC
TRBV4-1,TRBJ2-3,NA,TRBD2,CASSQARGLAIDTQYF,TGCGCCAGCAGCCAAGCAAGGGGACTAGCGATAGATACGCAGTATTTT
TRBV6-1,TRBJ1-2,NA,NA,CASTKRGDYGYTF,TGTGCCAGCACTAAAAGAGGAGACTATGGCTACACCTTC
TRBV6-1,TRBJ1-4,few,TRBD1,CASSGQGIANEKLFF,TGTGCCAGCAGTGGACAGGGGATCGCTAATGAAAAACTGTTTTTT
TRBV10-3,TRBJ2-5,NA,NA,CTIISRLGQETQYF,TGTACCATCATTTCCCGACTAGGCCAAGAGACCCAGTACTTC
TRBV29-1,TRBJ2-5,NA,NA,CSVGLVGETQYF,TGCAGCGTTGGACTAGTCGGTGAGACCCAGTACTTC
TRBV10-3,TRBJ1-1,few,NA,CAIHNQPNTEAFF,TGTGCCATCCATAACCAACCGAACACTGAAGCTTTCTTT
TRBV20-1,TRBJ2-3,NA,NA,CSARVYEGTQYF,TGCAGTGCTAGAGTCTACGAAGGTACGCAGTATTTT
TRBV12-5,TRBJ2-6,many,NA,CASGLSGANVLTF,TGTGCTAGTGGTTTATCTGGGGCCAACGTCCTGACTTTC
TRBV27,TRBJ2-7,few,NA,CASSRSPLGYCEQYF,TGTGCCAGCAGTCGGAGCCCCTTAGGGTACTGCGAGCAGTACTTC
TRBV28,TRBJ1-1,NA,NA,CASSLRGTGSEAFF,TGTGCCAGCAGTTTAAGGGGGACCGGGTCTGAAGCTTTCTTT
TRBV27,TRBJ1-2,few,NA,CASSLSPGHYGYTF,TGTGCCAGCAGTTTGTCCCCGGGCCACTATGGCTACACCTTC
TRBV27,TRBJ2-4,few,NA,CASSLSKGGEQYF,TGTGCCAGCAGTTTATCGAAGGGGGGTGAGCAGTACTTC
TRBV6-1,TRBJ1-2,NA,TRBD1,CASSEGTGGGYGYTF,TGTGCCAGCAGTGAAGGGACAGGGGGCGGCTATGGCTACACCTTC
TRBV7-2,TRBJ2-3,NA,NA,CASSQYQGGPQYF,TGTGCCAGCAGCCAATACCAGGGAGGTCCGCAGTATTTT
TRBV2,TRBJ1-2,once,TRBD1,CASSGEGRGQGYTF,TGTGCCAGCAGTGGTGAAGGCAGGGGGCAAGGCTACACCTTC
TRBV20-1,TRBJ2-3,NA,TRBD1,CSARQPSGTGGTDTQYF,TGCAGTGCCAGACAACCTTCCGGGACAGGGGGCACAGATACGCAGTATTTT
TRBV3-1,TRBJ1-4,NA,NA,CASSQDAQINGELFF,TGTGCCAGCAGCCAAGACGCACAGATAAATGGGGAACTGTTTTTT
TRBV20-1,TRBJ1-2,NA,NA,CSASGVGGRDGYTF,TGCAGTGCGAGTGGTGTTGGGGGCAGGGATGGCTACACCTTC
TRBV20-1,TRBJ2-1,NA,TRBD2,CSARGRTSGKVEFF,TGCAGTGCTAGAGGGCGGACTAGCGGGAAGGTGGAGTTCTTC
TRBV7-9,TRBJ2-3,NA,TRBD2,CASSLTYAGDSDPNTDTQYF,TGTGCCAGCAGCTTAACCTATGCGGGAGACAGTGACCCAAACACAGATACGCAGTATTTT
TRBV7-9,TRBJ2-4,NA,TRBD1,CASSTRQGAKNIQYF,TGTGCCAGCAGCACGAGACAGGGGGCCAAAAACATTCAGTACTTC
TRBV5-5,TRBJ1-5,NA,TRBD1,CASSLEWAGGLYQPQHF,TGTGCCAGCAGCTTGGAATGGGCAGGGGGCTTGTATCAGCCCCAGCATTTT
TRBV20-1,TRBJ2-3,NA,TRBD2,CSARDSAGGRAGTQYF,TGCAGTGCTAGAGATTCAGCGGGGGGGCGCGCAGGTACGCAGTATTTT